This TCR beta chain emerged from a study of CD8 T cells in Susac syndrome (dated by TCRdb to the late 2010s). Regarding the research as a whole: Among the sequenced Susac syndrome patients, about six had clinically active disease and under 10 were in clinical remission. At blood withdrawal, Susac syndrome patients were either therapy-naive, taking corticosteroids (in some cases with IVIg as well), or taking IVIg alone. Repertoire sequencing was used to test whether CD8+ T cell activation and differentiation in Susac syndrome was antigen driven. CD8+ T cell repertoire clonality was compared between around eleven healthy donors, approximately 14 Susac syndrome patients and 15 or so multiple sclerosis patients. Study-wide findings and limitations: The TCR sequencing and HLA analysis was acknowledged to have included a relatively small number of individuals. Susac syndrome CD8+ repertoires showed clonal expansion, highest in CD8+ TEMRA cells and greater in clinically active than remitting patients. Looking at Susac-specific public clones, the researchers identified approximately 15 in the total CD8+ repertoire and roughly 5 in the CD8+ TEMRA repertoire.

The germline V and J ends show losses of 7 bases and 8 bases respectively, and no gene match explains 11 bases of the junction. The CDR3, cysteine through phenylalanine, is 15 amino acids long. Only CDR3 DNA remains: 45 bases, in frame from the first base. RNA was extracted using the RNeasy kit, and roughly 0.5 to 1 ug of the RNA was reverse transcribed with random hexamers. The immunoSEQ multiplex PCR assay, covering 54 Vbeta and 13 Jbeta segments, was used to amplify TCR beta CDR3 regions. To correct PCR amplification bias, a synthetic template baseline was used for both primer optimization and computational correction. Processing in the source paper ran as follows. Reads were annotated to V, D and J genes per IMGT and analyzed with immunoSEQ Analyzer, keeping only productive sequences. Clonality was computed as one minus Shannon entropy normalized by log2 of the number of productive unique sequences. For each patient and control, public and private clones were evaluated among the 100 most prevalent clones. Clones were defined as Susac-specific if absent from the healthy and MS cohorts, from approximately 1,100 published viral clones and from other ImmuneACCESS disease sequences. TCRdb trimmed the raw reads at Q25, called clones with MiXCR and kept productive beta chains. A single entry per CDR3 protein holds the most common genes and DNA from its merged rows. The V and J calls follow TCRdb's processing rather than the paper's. This sample comprises over 100,000 distinct CDR3 sequences, about 95% of them detected only once. More than 0.25% of the sample goes to the ten largest clones.

High-throughput TCR beta sequencing profiled peripheral blood CD8+ and CD4+ T cells from healthy donors, Susac syndrome patients and multiple sclerosis patients. The Susac syndrome patients fulfilled recently defined diagnostic criteria for either definite or probable disease. Bulk CD8+ and CD4+ T cells were purified magnetically by negative isolation, whereas CD8+ TEMRA cells were enriched by FACS. Blood was collected in EDTA tubes and processed within 24 hours, with PBMCs isolated through density gradient centrifugation. PBMCs intended for TCR sequencing were frozen in liquid nitrogen and were later thawed in a 37 degrees C water bath. The sorted or isolated CD4+, CD8+ and CD8+ TEMRA cells had a purity of 90% or higher. As concerns this clonotype: Its target antigen remains unknown. Base quality data are lacking; no much larger clone is found one base away.

Rearrangement joined TRBV12-3 or TRBV12-4 to TRBJ1-6; 7 bases in the junction line up with TRBD1. This clonotype was obtained from a human donor with Susac syndrome. Sequencing was done on a sample of CD8+ T cells from PBMCs. The encoded CDR3 is CASIVADRADSPLHF. The DNA sequence follows: TGTGCCAGCATTGTCGCCGACAGGGCCGATTCACCCCTCCACTTT.